Listed below are T cell receptor beta chains from one sample, sequenced in a study of blood T cell repertoires in COVID-19. TCRdb's table, derived via immunoSEQ multiplex PCR, lists solely in-frame clones and lacks some. The sample lists a few hundred thousand clones, around 87% occurring once. Sequenced material: PBMCs or T cells enriched from blood (not recorded which). The source is a man in his thirties or forties who had recovered from COVID-19. Each CDR3 is given with its conserved first and last residue. The D gene is left open where the match is weak. Clone size is not always given. Where it is, it says once, few, many or a class for expanded clones.

d_call	v_call	j_call	clone_size	cdr3_nt	cdr3_aa
TRBD2	TRBV7-2	TRBJ2-1	once	TGTGCCGCTTGGCGGGGGGGTTACAATGAGCAGTTCTTC	CAAWRGGYNEQFF
.	TRBV5-5	TRBJ1-6	.	TGTGCCAGCAGCTTGGGACAAGGAGGTGCCTCCCTCCACTTT	CASSLGQGGASLHF
TRBD2	TRBV30	TRBJ2-3	.	TGTGCCTGGAAACCTAGCGGGGGCACAGATACGCAGTATTTT	CAWKPSGGTDTQYF
TRBD1	TRBV6-5	TRBJ1-4	few	TGTGCCAGCAGAACGACAGGGGGTAGGGAAAAACTGTTTTTT	CASRTTGGREKLFF
.	TRBV6-5	TRBJ1-5	.	TGTGCCAGCAGTTACTCAGGAGATAGCAATCAGCCCCAGCATTTT	CASSYSGDSNQPQHF
TRBD1	TRBV5-1	TRBJ2-1	.	TGCGCCAGCAGCTTACAGACAGGGGGTGAAGGGGAGCAGTTCTTC	CASSLQTGGEGEQFF
TRBD2	TRBV7-7	TRBJ2-2	.	TGTGCCAGCAGCTATAGCGGGGGGAATGCCGGGGAGCTGTTTTTT	CASSYSGGNAGELFF
.	TRBV5-5	TRBJ1-4	.	TGTGCCAGCAGCTTGGGACAGGTTAATGAAAAACTGTTTTTT	CASSLGQVNEKLFF
.	TRBV9	TRBJ1-5	.	TGTGCCAGCTCGCCGGAGGGTAATAGCAATCAGCCCCAGCATTTT	CASSPEGNSNQPQHF
TRBD1	TRBV7-9	TRBJ1-4	once	TGTGCCAGCAGCTTAGCGGAGACAGGGGGAAAACTGTTTTTT	CASSLAETGGKLFF